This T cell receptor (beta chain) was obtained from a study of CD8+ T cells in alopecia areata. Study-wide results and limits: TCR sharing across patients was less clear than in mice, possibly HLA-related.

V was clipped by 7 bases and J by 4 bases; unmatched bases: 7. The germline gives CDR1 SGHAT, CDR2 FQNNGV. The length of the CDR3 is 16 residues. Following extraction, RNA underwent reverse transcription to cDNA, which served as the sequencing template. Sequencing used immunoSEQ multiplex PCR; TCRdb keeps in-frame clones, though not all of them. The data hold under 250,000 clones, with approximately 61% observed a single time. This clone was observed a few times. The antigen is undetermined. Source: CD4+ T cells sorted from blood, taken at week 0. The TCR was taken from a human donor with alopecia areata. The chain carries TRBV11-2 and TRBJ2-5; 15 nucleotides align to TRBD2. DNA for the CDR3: TGTGCCAGCACCTTGGGACTAGCGGGAGGTGTAGAGACCCAGTACTTC. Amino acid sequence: CASTLGLAGGVETQYF.